The 6 T cell receptor beta chains listed next were all sequenced from one sample in a study of T cell responses to AZD1222 COVID-19 vaccine. The table came from immunoSEQ multiplex PCR; TCRdb's copy has only in-frame clones and leaves some out. The sample yields about 130,000 clones, about 90% seen once. Sequencing was performed on peripheral blood, taken on day 0 of MenACWY control vaccination. All receptors derive from an adult in good health.

The chain employs TRBV7-2 and TRBJ2-1; no firm D call. Germline loops: CDR1 SGHTA, CDR2 FQGNSA. CDR3 length: 15 residues. V gave up 5 bases and J gave up 0 bases, with 11 bases separating them. CDR3: CASSPQQSSYNEQFF. As DNA, the CDR3 is TGTGCCAGCAGCCCCCAGCAGAGCTCCTACAATGAGCAGTTCTTC.

The chain combines TRBV19 with TRBJ1-1; D unresolved. The CDR3 contains 14 residues. V lost 8 bases and J 0 bases, leaving 13 bases between the germline ends. CDR1 is LNHDA and CDR2 is SQIVND in the germline V gene (reference sequence). The CDR3 nucleotides read TGTGCCAGTGGGATCAGGAACATGAACACTGAAGCTTTCTTT. It specifies CASGIRNMNTEAFF. The whole variable domain, filled in from reference TRBV19 and TRBJ1-1, reads DGGITQSPKYLFRKEGQNVTLSCEQNLNHDAMYWYRQDPGQGLRLIYYSQIVNDFQKGDIAEGYSVSREKKESFPLTVTSAQKNPTAFYLCASGIRNMNTEAFFGQGTRLTVV.

With regard to this clone: One end of the junction varies from germline; a read error may be responsible. The chain recombines TRBV5-1 with TRBJ2-4; TRBD1 might be the D (6 bases). CDR1 SGHRS and CDR2 YFSETQ come from the germline V gene. There are 12 residues in the CDR3. In nucleotides, the CDR3 is TGCGCCAGCAGCTTTCCGGACAGTTCTGTACACTTC. Translating gives CASSFPDSSVHF.

The V gene is TRBV7-3, the J gene TRBJ2-7; D is ambiguous. V was trimmed by 4 bases and J by 3 bases, leaving 10 bases between them. The length of the CDR3 is 13 residues. Germline V lookup: CDR1 SGHTA, CDR2 FQGTGA. The CDR3, as DNA: TGTGCCAGCAGCTCTACGCCGGGCTACGAGCAGTACTTC. Translation gives CASSSTPGYEQYF.

V and J are TRBV7-9 and TRBJ2-7; 10 nucleotides match TRBD1. The V gene end was trimmed by 6 bases and the J gene end by 5 bases; junction bases not matched to a gene: 4. The CDR3 contains 13 residues. Looked up from germline, CDR1 is SEHNR and CDR2 is FQNEAQ (reference sequence). The CDR3 sequence: CASRSTGGNEQYV. CDR3 nucleotides: TGTGCCAGCAGGTCGACAGGGGGCAACGAGCAGTACGTC.

This chain joins TRBV30 and TRBJ2-7, with TRBD1 matching over 9 bases. The J segment lost 1 base and the V segment lost 3 bases, leaving 7 bases of the junction unmatched. Germline V gene sequence: CDR1 GTSNPN, CDR2 SVGIG (reference sequence). The CDR3 consists of 15 residues. The CDR3 DNA sequence: TGTGCCTGGAGATTCGGCGGGACAGGGTCCTACGAGCAGTACTTC. This gives the protein CAWRFGGTGSYEQYF.